This T cell receptor (beta chain) was recovered during a study of blood T cell repertoires in COVID-19. Germline CDR1 reads GTSNPN; CDR2 reads SVGIG (reference sequence). Trimming shortened V by 5 bases and J by 1 base, and 12 bases separated the two germline ends. The CDR3 loop spans 13 amino acids. The table came from immunoSEQ multiplex PCR; TCRdb's copy has only in-frame clones and leaves some out. The sample gives a few hundred thousand clones, around 83% of which show up once; 3.6% is in the top ten. The TCR sequence derives from a man between 18 and 35 years old with active or convalescent COVID-19. This chain joins TRBV30 and TRBJ2-7; D is possibly TRBD1 (8 bases). Sequencing input: peripheral blood. The CDR3 reads CAWGGDRSYEQYF. CDR3 DNA: TGTGCCTGGGGGGGGGACAGGTCCTACGAGCAGTACTTC. Looking up the rest from reference TRBV30 and TRBJ2-7 gives the full variable domain: SQTIHQWPATLVQPVGSPLSLECTVEGTSNPNLYWYRQAAGRGLQLLFYSVGIGQISSEVPQNLSASRPQDRQFILSSKKLLLSDSGFYLCAWGGDRSYEQYFGPGTRLTVT.